This TCR beta chain was captured in a study of blood T cell repertoires in COVID-19. Study as a whole: The United States, Italy and Spain were the sources of the acute and convalescent COVID-19 samples.

Clones were sequenced by immunoSEQ multiplex PCR, and TCRdb holds only the in-frame ones, with some missing. The data hold about 210,000 clones, with over 80% observed a single time. The germline V and J ends were trimmed by 2 bases and 0 bases, with 11 bases remaining between them. This CDR3 spans 15 amino acids. CDR1 is MNHEY, CDR2 SVGEGT, per germline. This clone showed up just a few times. This sample includes further DNA sequences coding for the same CDR3. The chain is built from TRBV6-2 or TRBV6-3 and TRBJ2-7; D remains ambiguous. The TCR comes from a man younger than 35 with acute COVID-19. Sequenced: PBMCs or T cells enriched from blood (not recorded which). CDR3 in DNA: TGTGCCAGCAGTTACCTCGCGCCCAACTCCTACGAGCAGTACTTC. This gives the protein CASSYLAPNSYEQYF.